This is a list of T cell receptor beta chains from one sample in a study of T cell repertoires in cytomegalovirus infection. TCRdb reanalysed the reads using MiXCR and keeps one entry per CDR3 protein. The table includes 900,000 to 950,000 distinct CDR3 sequences, more than 25% detected once. What these receptors recognize is not known. The sample in question was cultured CD8+ T cells from PBMCs, obtained from culture after CMV antigen stimulation. These TCRs come from a human donor in good health (CMV status not recorded). Some clones in this sample may be carry-over from other donors' samples. The CDR3 runs from the conserved cysteine through the conserved F or W. A D gene is named only where the DNA matches it firmly. Part of the rows lack a size; the others show once, few, many or a class for expanded clones.

len	d_gene	v_gene	j_gene	abundance	CDR3aa	CDR3nt
16	NA	TRBV19	TRBJ2-6	NA	CTSSMGRPSGANVLTF	TGTACCAGTAGTATGGGTCGTCCCTCTGGGGCCAACGTCCTGACTTTC
14	NA	TRBV12-3/TRBV12-4	TRBJ1-4	few	CASSRVLGNEKLFF	TGTGCCAGCAGCCGGGTCCTGGGTAATGAAAAACTGTTTTTT
16	NA	TRBV6-1	TRBJ2-1	NA	CASSARRDSTYNEQFF	TGTGCCAGCAGTGCCAGGAGGGACAGCACTTACAATGAGCAGTTCTTC
19	TRBD2	TRBV6-5	TRBJ2-2	few	CASSYSGASGGLAAGELFF	TGTGCCAGCAGTTACTCGGGGGCTAGCGGGGGCCTTGCCGCCGGGGAGCTGTTTTTT
20	TRBD2	TRBV13	TRBJ2-2	NA	CASSLGLPSGGLSNTGELFF	TGTGCCAGCAGCTTAGGCCTCCCTAGCGGGGGGCTTTCGAACACCGGGGAGCTGTTTTTT
12	NA	TRBV2	TRBJ1-1	NA	CASPGTFSGAFF	TGTGCCAGTCCGGGGACCTTTAGTGGAGCTTTCTTT
15	NA	TRBV28	TRBJ1-4	NA	CASSFEGIPSEKLFF	TGTGCCAGCAGTTTTGAAGGAATCCCCAGCGAAAAACTGTTTTTT
16	NA	TRBV7-2	TRBJ2-2	many	CASSLLPGEVTGELFF	TGTGCCAGCAGCCTCTTACCCGGGGAGGTCACCGGGGAGCTGTTTTTT
15	TRBD2	TRBV7-8	TRBJ2-7	many	CASSPTGTSGYEQYF	TGTGCCAGCAGCCCTACCGGGACTAGTGGCTACGAGCAGTACTTC
13	NA	TRBV2	TRBJ2-5	many	CASSAARGETQYF	TGTGCCAGCAGCGCCGCTAGAGGGGAGACCCAGTACTTC
14	TRBD2	TRBV7-9	TRBJ2-3	NA	CASSGLDSTDTQYF	TGTGCCAGCAGCGGACTAGATAGCACAGATACGCAGTATTTT
16	NA	TRBV7-2	TRBJ2-5	many	CASSFRGGGEPAAQYF	TGTGCCAGCAGCTTCCGCGGCGGGGGCGAACCGGCAGCCCAGTACTTC
17	NA	TRBV6-1	TRBJ2-4	many	CASSADTFLLAKNIQYF	TGTGCCAGCAGTGCGGACACGTTCCTCCTAGCCAAAAACATTCAGTACTTC
15	NA	TRBV19	TRBJ2-1	NA	CASSIGDPKYNEQFF	TGTGCCAGTAGTATAGGGGACCCGAAATACAATGAGCAGTTCTTC
15	NA	TRBV7-9	TRBJ1-5	NA	CASSLEGRENLPQHF	TGTGCCAGCAGCTTAGAAGGCAGGGAGAATCTTCCCCAGCATTTT
13	NA	TRBV7-6	TRBJ2-7	many	CASSLGSGYEQYF	TGTGCCAGCAGCTTAGGTTCTGGGTACGAGCAGTACTTC
17	TRBD1	TRBV4-1	TRBJ2-1	few	CASSQVLQGSSYNEQFF	TGCGCCAGCAGCCAAGTCCTACAGGGGTCCTCCTACAATGAGCAGTTCTTC
14	NA	TRBV6-1	TRBJ1-1	NA	CASSAGMFDTEAFF	TGTGCCAGCAGTGCAGGGATGTTTGACACTGAAGCTTTCTTT
13	NA	TRBV4-3	TRBJ2-3	few	CASATGAADTQYF	TGCGCCAGCGCGACGGGGGCAGCGGATACGCAGTATTTT
17	NA	TRBV6-6	TRBJ2-1	NA	CASSYSVSKRYYNEQFF	TGTGCCAGCAGTTACTCCGTTTCGAAGCGGTACTACAATGAGCAGTTCTTC
14	NA	TRBV7-8	TRBJ2-1	many	CASSLRVIPDEQFF	TGTGCCAGCAGCCTAAGGGTGATTCCTGATGAGCAGTTCTTC
15	NA	TRBV15	TRBJ1-5	few	CATSRVVVLGQPQHF	TGTGCCACCAGCAGAGTAGTTGTGCTGGGGCAGCCCCAGCATTTT
15	NA	TRBV19	TRBJ2-1	NA	CASSQDQYSYNEQFF	TGTGCCAGTAGTCAAGACCAATACTCCTACAATGAGCAGTTCTTC
17	TRBD2	TRBV24-1	TRBJ2-1	NA	CATSDPIAGGSYNEQFF	TGTGCCACCAGTGACCCCATTGCGGGGGGTTCCTACAATGAGCAGTTCTTC
12	NA	TRBV6-1	TRBJ2-5	few	CASTSEWETQYF	TGTGCCAGCACCTCAGAGTGGGAGACCCAGTACTTC
14	TRBD1	TRBV7-4	TRBJ2-7	few	CASSPRGQPYEQYF	TGTGCCAGTAGCCCCCGGGGACAGCCCTACGAGCAGTACTTC
15	NA	TRBV29-1	TRBJ2-4	few	CSVRSQALAKNIQYF	TGCAGCGTTCGGTCGCAGGCGTTAGCCAAAAACATTCAGTACTTC
15	TRBD1	TRBV7-2	TRBJ1-1	many	CASSQTDREVTEAFF	TGTGCCAGCAGCCAGACGGACAGGGAAGTCACTGAAGCTTTCTTT
15	NA	TRBV7-6	TRBJ1-2	many	CASSPRGREYYGYTF	TGTGCCAGCAGCCCCAGGGGCAGAGAATACTATGGCTACACCTTC
18	TRBD1	TRBV6-6	TRBJ1-3	NA	CASIYQRDRVSLGNTIYF	TGTGCCAGCATCTACCAGCGGGACAGGGTTTCTTTAGGAAACACCATATATTTT
17	TRBD2	TRBV4-3	TRBJ2-1	NA	CASRPRESSGRLGEQFF	TGCGCCAGCAGGCCGCGTGAGAGTAGCGGGAGGCTTGGGGAGCAGTTCTTC
14	NA	TRBV6-2/TRBV6-3	TRBJ1-1	NA	CASSYSILLEEAFF	TGTGCCAGCAGTTACTCGATTCTTCTCGAGGAAGCTTTCTTT
14	NA	TRBV7-9	TRBJ2-6	few	CASSLAFGVSVLTF	TGTGCCAGCAGCTTAGCTTTTGGGGTTAGCGTCCTGACTTTC
11	NA	TRBV29-1	TRBJ1-1	NA	CSVEGGLEAFF	TGCAGCGTTGAAGGGGGCCTGGAAGCTTTCTTT
20	TRBD1	TRBV27	TRBJ1-1	few	CASSLTRDRPLISRHTEAFF	TGTGCCAGCAGTCTAACCCGGGACAGACCATTAATCTCTCGGCACACTGAAGCTTTCTTT
13	TRBD1	TRBV19	TRBJ1-1	NA	CASSTQGATEAFF	TGTGCCAGTAGTACACAGGGGGCCACTGAAGCTTTCTTT
17	TRBD2	TRBV4-2	TRBJ2-1	few	CASSREGSGGGYNEQFF	TGTGCCAGCAGTCGGGAGGGTAGCGGGGGGGGTTACAATGAGCAGTTCTTC
15	NA	TRBV6-1	TRBJ2-2	few	CASRDDPANTGELFF	TGTGCCAGCAGGGACGATCCAGCGAACACCGGGGAGCTGTTTTTT
19	TRBD2	TRBV3-1	TRBJ2-2	few	CASSQLPGLAGEYTGELFF	TGTGCCAGCAGCCAACTACCGGGACTAGCGGGGGAGTACACCGGGGAGCTGTTTTTT
19	TRBD2	TRBV12-3/TRBV12-4	TRBJ2-3	few	CASSSGLAGGPFELDTQYF	TGTGCCAGCAGTTCGGGACTAGCGGGGGGGCCCTTCGAGTTGGATACGCAGTATTTT
17	NA	TRBV7-2	TRBJ2-7	many	CASSLPPAGANPYEQYF	TGTGCCAGCAGCCTCCCCCCCGCAGGGGCCAATCCCTACGAGCAGTACTTC
16	NA	TRBV20-1	TRBJ1-2	few	CSARGDSAVTNYGYTF	TGCAGTGCTAGAGGAGACAGTGCCGTAACTAACTATGGCTACACCTTC